This T cell receptor beta chain emerged from a study of blood T cells in healthy people across ages. Study findings and constraints: Changes in expanded clonotypes were possibly confounded, as the CMV status of donors was unknown.

Between the trimmed V and J ends, which lost 6 bases and 2 bases, there was a span of 11 bases. This CDR3 region has 15 residues. Per the germline V gene, CDR1 is SEHNR and CDR2 is FQNEAQ (reference sequence). The authors ran a second PCR of roughly 6 to 12 cycles using a sample-barcoded 5' primer and a J-beta primer mix. Each cDNA was tagged by a template-switch adaptor containing 12 random nucleotides. Sequencing yielded, for each sample, at least 2.5 million paired-end reads carrying CDR3. TCRdb processed the 5' RACE reads anew with MiXCR; each CDR3 protein has one entry. The table lists roughly 2 million distinct CDR3 sequences, around half of them singletons, with around 2.1% in the top ten. Each sample yielded at least 5 micrograms of PBMC total RNA. A few counts support this clonotype. Its target is unknown.

What was sequenced was blood. V gene TRBV7-9 combines with J gene TRBJ2-6; D is tentatively TRBD1 or TRBD2 (5 bases each). The receptor was derived from a woman between 40 and 50 years old in good health. The CDR3 loop reads CASRGERPGANVLTF. CDR3 coding DNA: TGTGCCAGCAGAGGGGAGCGTCCTGGGGCCAACGTCCTGACTTTC.